These 27 T cell receptor beta chains were all obtained from the same sample, sequenced in a study of graft-versus-host responses after intestinal transplantation. Their cognate antigens are unknown. The protocol was immunoSEQ multiplex PCR, while the TCRdb copy is restricted to in-frame clones and leaves out a portion. The table records about 110,000 clones, roughly 87% of them present only once. The source was unstimulated CD4+ T cells sorted from spleen or lymph node cells, collected before transplant. The receptors here all came from a human donor who was the organ donor for an intestinal transplant.

The CDR3 reads CASSRYRPDEKLFF. The CDR3 DNA reads as TGTGCCAGCAGCCGCTACCGCCCAGATGAAAAACTGTTTTTT. J is TRBJ1-4 and V is TRBV6-5, with D unclear. The germline V gene has CDR1 MNHEY and CDR2 SVGAGI. This CDR3 has 14 amino acids. Trimming took 6 bases from V and 6 from J, leaving 14 bases between them.

About this clone itself: The sample has other DNA sequences that encode this CDR3 too. V usage is TRBV14 and J usage is TRBJ2-7; 8 nucleotides align to TRBD1. V shed 1 base and J 6 bases; nucleotides not matched to a gene: 11. The CDR3 consists of 16 residues. CDR1 is SGHDN, CDR2 FVKESK, per germline. DNA of the CDR3: TGTGCCAGCAGCCAAGGGTTGTGGACAGGGAATCTCGAGCAGTACTTC. It codes for CASSQGLWTGNLEQYF.

The chain has TRBV18 and TRBJ1-1, with 7 bases aligning to TRBD1. The CDR3 runs to 12 residues. With 5 bases clipped from V and 5 bases from J, the junction kept 2 bases outside the gene matches. The germline CDR1 and CDR2 sequences are KGHSH and LQKENI. Written as DNA, the CDR3 is TGTGCCAGCTCAGACAGGGAGACTGAAGCTTTCTTT. Translating gives CASSDRETEAFF. The entire variable domain, with the rest obtained from reference TRBV18 and TRBJ1-1, is as follows: NAGVMQNPRHLVRRRGQEARLRCSPMKGHSHVYWYRQLPEEGLKFMVYLQKENIIDESGMPKERFSAEFPKEGPSILRIQQVVRGDSAAYFCASSDRETEAFFGQGTRLTVV.

This sequence joins TRBV6-1 and TRBJ2-5, with D perhaps matching TRBD2 (7 bases). This CDR3 spans 16 amino acids. V dropped 4 bases and J dropped 1 base, with 16 bases sitting between them. Germline loops: CDR1 MNHNS, CDR2 SASEGT. For the CDR3, the DNA is TGTGCCAGCAGTGGGGGGGGTGGACAGCGCCAAGAGACCCAGTACTTC. Amino acid sequence: CASSGGGGQRQETQYF.

The rearrangement uses TRBV30 and TRBJ2-7; TRBD1 matches 7 bases. CDR3 length: 13 amino acids. Germline V gene sequence: CDR1 GTSNPN, CDR2 SVGIG (reference sequence). V lost 0 bases, J lost 1 base, and 0 bases stayed unmatched. As DNA, the CDR3 is TGTGCCTGGAGTGTACAGGGGTCCTACGAGCAGTACTTC. As protein: CAWSVQGSYEQYF.

The chain uses TRBV27 and TRBJ2-7, with a possible D match to TRBD2 (6 bases). The germline gives CDR1 MNHEY, CDR2 SMNVEV (reference sequence). The CDR3 contains 14 residues. V gave up 4 bases and J gave up 0 bases, with 10 bases separating them. CDR3 coding DNA: TGTGCCAGCAGTTCCGCGGGGCGCTCCTACGAGCAGTACTTC. This sequence encodes CASSSAGRSYEQYF.

The chain couples TRBV7-9 to TRBJ1-1; D not certain. The V and J ends lost 5 bases and 2 bases respectively, with 18 bases between them. CDR1 SEHNR and CDR2 FQNEAQ come from the germline V gene (reference sequence). This CDR3 has 16 residues. CDR3 residues: CASSAHSDPKNTEAFF. The DNA for the CDR3 is TGTGCCAGCAGCGCGCATTCGGACCCCAAAAACACTGAAGCTTTCTTT.

This chain connects TRBV12-5 to TRBJ2-1; 7 bases map to TRBD2. Unmatched junction bases numbered 18, after V lost 6 bases and J lost 7 bases. Germline assignment: CDR1 LGHNT and CDR2 FRNRAP. The CDR3 runs 17 residues. CDR3 loop: CASGPEVVAGVLNEQFF. CDR3 nucleotides: TGTGCTAGTGGACCGGAGGTCGTGGCGGGGGTTCTTAATGAGCAGTTCTTC.

This rearrangement joins TRBV6-1 to TRBJ2-3; 7 bases map to TRBD2. Per germline, CDR1 MNHNS and CDR2 SASEGT. The CDR3 runs to 14 residues. With V trimmed by 5 bases and J by 3 bases, 5 bases remained unmatched. The CDR3 here is CASSYAGVTDTQYF. The CDR3 nucleotides are TGTGCCAGCAGTTATGCGGGAGTGACAGATACGCAGTATTTT.

The rearrangement joins TRBV11-2 to TRBJ2-1, with TRBD2 matching 10 bases. V lost 1 base to trimming and J lost 8 bases; unmatched junction nucleotides: 5. The CDR3 consists of 15 residues. CDR1 is SGHAT and CDR2 is FQNNGV in the germline V gene. The CDR3 sequence: CASSLASGSSHEQFF. CDR3 DNA sequence: TGTGCCAGCAGCTTAGCTAGCGGGAGCTCCCATGAGCAGTTCTTC.

The chain has TRBV2 and TRBJ2-5; tentatively, D is TRBD1 (7 bases). This CDR3 has 16 residues. CDR1 and CDR2 (germline): SNHLY, FYNNEI. Trimming pared 7 bases from V and 2 bases from J, leaving 20 bases between. CDR3 in DNA: TGTGCCAGCACTCGACAGACAGGGAGGATACAAGAGACCCAGTACTTC. Protein product: CASTRQTGRIQETQYF.

The chain is built from TRBV5-5 and TRBJ2-3, with no clear D. V was shortened by 3 bases and J by 0 bases, with 11 bases between the two germline ends. The CDR3 has 15 amino acids. CDR1 and CDR2 from the germline V gene are SGHKS and YYEKEE (reference sequence). Here the CDR3 reads CASSSQDPSTDTQYF. CDR3 DNA sequence: TGTGCCAGCAGCTCCCAGGACCCTAGCACAGATACGCAGTATTTT.

The rearrangement joins TRBV6-5 to TRBJ1-1; no definite D call. Trimming removed 2 bases from V and 4 bases from J, with 11 bases in between. CDR1 is MNHEY, CDR2 SVGAGI, per germline. The CDR3 totals 14 residues. CDR3 DNA: TGTGCCAGCAGTTACGGGGATTTGGTCACTGAAGCTTTCTTT. Protein product: CASSYGDLVTEAFF.

V usage is TRBV19 and J usage is TRBJ2-3, with 10 bases lining up with TRBD2. CDR3 size: 14 residues. The V gene's germline CDR1 is LNHDA and CDR2 SQIVND (reference sequence). V was pared by 6 bases and J by 2 bases, with 2 bases of the junction left unmatched. CDR3 nucleotide sequence: TGTGCCAGTAGACTAGCGGGGATCACAGATACGCAGTATTTT. Protein product: CASRLAGITDTQYF.

V and J are TRBV4-2 and TRBJ2-3; 8 nucleotides match TRBD2. Per germline, CDR1 LGHNA and CDR2 YNFKEQ. The length of the CDR3 is 16 residues. The J segment lost 0 bases and the V segment lost 0 bases, leaving 2 bases of the junction unmatched. The CDR3 DNA reads as TGTGCCAGCAGCCAAGATCTAGCGGGTAGCACAGATACGCAGTATTTT. It translates to CASSQDLAGSTDTQYF.

The chain combines TRBV15 with TRBJ2-1; the D gene is possibly TRBD2 (5 bases). Trimming left V 0 bases short and J 9 bases short, with 12 bases between. In germline, CDR1 is LNHNV, CDR2 YYDKDF (reference sequence). The CDR3 has 14 residues. Written as DNA, the CDR3 is TGTGCCACCAGCAGAGAAAAGGACTGGATTGAGCAGTTCTTC. Amino acids: CATSREKDWIEQFF. Looking up the rest from reference TRBV15 and TRBJ2-1 gives the full variable domain: DAMVIQNPRYQVTQFGKPVTLSCSQTLNHNVMYWYQQKSSQAPKLLFHYYDKDFNNEADTPDNFQSRRPNTSFCFLDIRSPGLGDTAMYLCATSREKDWIEQFFGPGTRLTVL.

CDR3 loop: CAWSTGAGMATEAFF. DNA of the CDR3: TGTGCCTGGAGTACTGGAGCAGGGATGGCCACTGAAGCTTTCTTT. The J gene is TRBJ1-1, the V gene TRBV30, with TRBD1 as a possible D gene (5 bases). This CDR3 spans 15 amino acids. Trimming shortened V by 2 bases and J by 4 bases, and 17 bases separated the two germline ends. The germline V gene encodes CDR1 GTSNPN and CDR2 SVGIG (reference sequence).

The J gene is TRBJ1-1, the V gene TRBV11-2; D is ambiguous. Germline V gene sequence: CDR1 SGHAT, CDR2 FQNNGV. V was trimmed by 1 base and J by 6 bases, leaving 6 bases between them. This CDR3 spans 12 amino acids. The CDR3 DNA reads as TGTGCCAGCAGCTTAGGGGTTTCTGAAGCTTTCTTT. This encodes CASSLGVSEAFF.

The rearrangement uses TRBV27 and TRBJ2-2; 9 bases match TRBD2. Germline V gene data show CDR1 as MNHEY and CDR2 as SMNVEV (reference sequence). This CDR3 has 16 residues. The J segment lost 0 bases and the V segment lost 9 bases, leaving 8 bases of the junction unmatched. The CDR3 region is CARRGLALTNTGELFF. In DNA form, the CDR3 reads TGTGCCAGACGTGGACTAGCGCTTACGAACACCGGGGAGCTGTTTTTT.

V and J are TRBV7-3 and TRBJ2-5; maybe TRBD2 (6 bases). The J call is uncertain, as TRBJ2-7 better fits the DNA end. Germline V gives CDR1 SGHTA, CDR2 FQGTGA. CDR3 length: 14 amino acids. CDR3 amino acids: CASSLSTSSYEQYF. CDR3 coding DNA: TGTGCCAGCAGCTTATCGACTAGCTCCTACGAGCAGTACTTC.

This sequence joins TRBV5-1 and TRBJ2-3, with D possibly TRBD1 on 5 matching bases. V shed 0 bases and J shed 6 bases, with 11 bases lying between them. The germline gives CDR1 SGHRS, CDR2 YFSETQ. The CDR3 loop spans 14 amino acids. DNA for the CDR3: TGCGCCAGCAGCTTGGACCAGGGCAGGGATACGCAGTATTTT. It specifies CASSLDQGRDTQYF.

This chain joins TRBV4-2 and TRBJ2-2, with D unclear. V was clipped by 1 base and J by 1 base, with 13 bases between them. Germline V gene lookup returns CDR1 LGHNA and CDR2 YNFKEQ. The CDR3 spans 17 residues. This CDR3 reads CASSQGSAEKNTGELFF. CDR3 bases: TGTGCCAGCAGCCAAGGGTCGGCGGAGAAGAACACCGGGGAGCTGTTTTTT.

This sequence joins TRBV29-1 and TRBJ1-3; tentative D call: TRBD1 (5 bases). In germline, CDR1 is SQVTM, CDR2 ANQGSEA. The V gene lost 8 bases and the J gene lost 4 bases, with 12 bases spanning the gap. The CDR3 is 12 amino acids. DNA for the CDR3: TGCAGCTTTAGGGGCCGAGGAAACACCATATATTTT. It yields the protein CSFRGRGNTIYF.

This chain joins TRBV29-1 and TRBJ1-1; tentatively, D is TRBD1 (6 bases). Germline V lookup: CDR1 SQVTM, CDR2 ANQGSEA. Trimming stripped 4 bases from V and 4 bases from J, with 13 bases between. The CDR3 is 13 residues long. In DNA form, the CDR3 reads TGCAGCGTTGCAACAGGGTACGGCACTGAAGCTTTCTTT. Protein product: CSVATGYGTEAFF.

The chain combines TRBV19 with TRBJ2-1, with TRBD2 identical over 7 bases. Unmatched junction bases numbered 10, after V lost 6 bases and J lost 5 bases. There are 15 residues in the CDR3. CDR1 and CDR2 (germline): LNHDA, SQIVND (reference sequence). CDR3 DNA sequence: TGTGCCAGTAGGAGTATGCTAGCGGCGAACAATGAGCAGTTCTTC. Encoded protein: CASRSMLAANNEQFF.

This clone appeared once. The chain is built from TRBV29-1 and TRBJ1-2, with D uncertain. From germline, CDR1 is SQVTM and CDR2 ANQGSEA. The V and J ends lost 5 bases and 0 bases respectively, with 19 bases between them. CDR3 length: 16 residues. As DNA, the CDR3 is TGCAGCGTTCAAAAACTGTATCGGAGAGCTAACTATGGCTACACCTTC. Encoded protein: CSVQKLYRRANYGYTF.

This rearrangement joins TRBV2 to TRBJ1-1; a weak D match, TRBD1 (5 bases). Trimming stripped 6 bases from V and 8 bases from J, with 19 bases between. Germline CDR1 and CDR2: SNHLY and FYNNEI. CDR3 size: 14 residues. Here the CDR3 DNA reads TGTGCCAGCAGCAGGGAGCCGGTATCAAAAGAAGCTTTCTTT. It specifies CASSREPVSKEAFF.